These 10 T cell receptor beta chains were sequenced from one sample in a study of patients and donors after allogeneic stem cell transplantation. TCRdb re-analysed the RT-PCR reads in MiXCR, keeping a single row per CDR3 protein. The repertoire consists of around 150,000 distinct CDR3 sequences, with approximately 30% occurring once and the leading ten covering less than 3.5%. Source material: blood, either unsorted or a sorted T cell fraction (not recorded which). The origin of the receptors is a human donor who was either an allogeneic HSCT recipient or a stem cell or donor lymphocyte infusion donor (not recorded which). It is not recorded whose cells these are; they may come from a transplant donor.

This chain connects TRBV20-1 to TRBJ1-4, with D maybe TRBD1 (6 bases). There are 15 residues in the CDR3. The germline CDR1 and CDR2 sequences are DFQATT and SNEGSKA (reference sequence). V was clipped by 0 bases and J by 6 bases, with 14 bases between them. The CDR3 DNA reads TGCAGTGCTAGAGAGGGGGACAATCCGCATGAAAAACTGTTTTTT. Encoded protein: CSAREGDNPHEKLFF.

This clonotype has more than one count but fewer than ten. The V gene is TRBV6-2 or TRBV6-3, the J gene TRBJ2-1; perhaps D is TRBD1 or TRBD2 (5 bases each). Germline CDR1 MNHEY, CDR2 SVGEGT. This CDR3 contains 15 residues. V lost 2 bases and J lost 4, with 12 bases in between. The CDR3 DNA reads TGTGCCAGCAGTTACGGGGCTAGCACGTACAATGAGCAGTTCTTC. The encoded protein is CASSYGASTYNEQFF.

J is TRBJ2-7 and V is TRBV20-1; 11 nucleotides match TRBD2. The CDR3 totals 15 residues. Looked up from germline, CDR1 is DFQATT and CDR2 is SNEGSKA (reference sequence). V was pared by 2 bases and J by 0 bases, with 3 bases of the junction left unmatched. In DNA form, the CDR3 reads TGCAGTGCTAGAATCGGACTAGCGGGCTCCTACGAGCAGTACTTC. Amino acids: CSARIGLAGSYEQYF.

The chain links TRBV9 to TRBJ2-7; perhaps D is TRBD1 or TRBD2 (5 bases each). Germline V CDR1 and CDR2: SGDLS, YYNGEE. CDR3 length: 14 amino acids. Deletions cut 2 bases from V and 0 bases from J, with 9 bases between. The CDR3 here is CASSVTGGSYEQYF. The DNA for the CDR3 is TGTGCCAGCAGCGTTACAGGAGGCTCCTACGAGCAGTACTTC. Based on the CDR3 plus reference TRBV9 and TRBJ2-7, the full variable domain is DSGVTQTPKHLITATGQRVTLRCSPRSGDLSVYWYQQSLDQGLQFLIQYYNGEERAKGNILERFSAQQFPDLHSELNLSSLELGDSALYFCASSVTGGSYEQYFGPGTRLTVT.

This clonotype was seen a few times. The rearrangement joins TRBV4-1 to TRBJ2-5; D is unresolved. V was pared by 2 bases and J by 2 bases, with 15 bases between. The germline gives CDR1 MGHRA, CDR2 YSYEKL. The length of the CDR3 is 16 residues. CDR3 amino acids: CASSQRAGRRQETQYF. The CDR3 nucleotides read TGCGCCAGCAGCCAAAGGGCCGGGCGGCGGCAAGAGACCCAGTACTTC.

In the case of this clonotype: One junction end does not reproduce the germline sequence, and a read error may be involved. This sequence joins TRBV7-7 and TRBJ2-2, with D possibly TRBD1 on 6 matching bases. CDR1 and CDR2 (germline): SSHAT, FNYEAQ (reference sequence). This CDR3 region has 14 residues. CDR3 sequence reads: CASRGLANTGELFF. The CDR3 region has the DNA TGTGCTAGCAGGGGCCTCGCGAACACCGGGGAGCTGTTTTTT. Full variable domain (missing parts from reference TRBV7-7 and TRBJ2-2): GAGVSQSPRYKVTKRGQDVTLRCDPISSHATLYWYQQALGQGPEFLTYFNYEAQPDKSGLPSDRFSAERPEGSISTLTIQRTEQRDSAMYRCASRGLANTGELFFGEGSRLTVL.

There are many counts of this clonotype. V and J are TRBV5-6 and TRBJ1-5; 9 nucleotides line up with TRBD1. Germline loops: CDR1 SGHDT, CDR2 YYEEEE. V trimming: 0 bases; J trimming: 7 bases; junction bases outside the gene matches: 11. The CDR3 is 17 residues long. DNA for the CDR3: TGTGCCAGCAGCTTGGGGCTCCACCGGGACAGGGACCAGCCCCAGCATTTT. Translating gives CASSLGLHRDRDQPQHF.

The chain carries TRBV19 and TRBJ2-1; 10 bases match TRBD2. Unmatched junction bases numbered 12, after V lost 8 bases and J lost 14 bases. The CDR3 is made up of 13 amino acids. The germline V gene encodes CDR1 LNHDA and CDR2 SQIVND (reference sequence). The CDR3 protein is CASGVAGGPREFF. The CDR3 DNA reads as TGTGCCAGTGGAGTAGCGGGAGGCCCGCGGGAGTTCTTC.

This chain connects TRBV18 to TRBJ2-7, with 10 nucleotides matching TRBD2. CDR1 KGHSH and CDR2 LQKENI come from the germline V gene. J was trimmed by 4 bases and V by 0 bases; bases with no gene match: 6. This CDR3 comprises 16 residues. CDR3 region: CASSPPLAGVGYEQYF. Here the CDR3 DNA reads TGTGCCAGCTCACCACCCCTAGCGGGAGTCGGGTACGAGCAGTACTTC. The full variable domain, rest sourced from reference TRBV18 and TRBJ2-7, is NAGVMQNPRHLVRRRGQEARLRCSPMKGHSHVYWYRQLPEEGLKFMVYLQKENIIDESGMPKERFSAEFPKEGPSILRIQQVVRGDSAAYFCASSPPLAGVGYEQYFGPGTRLTVT.

This clonotype was observed a handful of times. The chain employs TRBV12-3 or TRBV12-4 and TRBJ2-1; TRBD2 matches 7 bases. Trimming removed 4 bases from V and 1 base from J; junction bases left unmatched: 4. The CDR3 extends over 15 amino acids. This CDR3 reads CASSWDYLSYNEQFF. As DNA, the CDR3 is TGTGCCAGCAGTTGGGACTACCTATCCTACAATGAGCAGTTCTTC.